These 7 T cell receptor beta chains originate from one sample sequenced in a study of blood T cell repertoires in COVID-19. The method was immunoSEQ multiplex PCR; TCRdb's version includes in-frame clones alone and lacks a portion of them. The data hold 100,000 to 110,000 clones, with around 81% observed a single time. Sequenced: peripheral blood. These receptors originate from a man aged 50 to 59 with active or convalescent COVID-19.

This clone occurred a few times. The genes are TRBV7-6 and TRBJ2-7; the D gene is possibly TRBD2 (7 bases). This CDR3 comprises 15 residues. Germline-derived CDR1 and CDR2 are SGHVS and FNYEAQ. Trimming removed 1 base at V and 4 bases at J, with 14 bases between. The CDR3 nucleotides are TGTGCCAGCAGCTTAGAAAGCGCGGGGGCGTACGAGCAGTACTTC. Its protein product is CASSLESAGAYEQYF.

The chain recombines TRBV15 with TRBJ1-6, with a tentative D call TRBD1 (5 bases). Per germline, CDR1 LNHNV and CDR2 YYDKDF (reference sequence). Trimming pared 0 bases from V and 0 bases from J, leaving 27 bases between. The CDR3 runs 23 residues. The CDR3 protein is CATSRDLWAGPGPSGSYNSPLHF. The CDR3 DNA is TGTGCCACCAGCAGAGATCTTTGGGCAGGGCCAGGACCTAGCGGCTCCTATAATTCACCCCTCCACTTT.

V gene TRBV7-6 combines with J gene TRBJ1-1, with a weak D call TRBD1 (5 bases). The CDR3 has 17 residues. V was clipped by 5 bases and J by 4 bases, with 23 bases between them. CDR1 is SGHVS and CDR2 is FNYEAQ in the germline V gene. The CDR3 nucleotides read TGTGCCAGCAGCGCACGGGAGGGGACGGCGGTGGGCACTGAAGCTTTCTTT. It is translated as CASSAREGTAVGTEAFF.

The chain recombines TRBV18 with TRBJ1-1; no clear D. Germline-derived CDR1 and CDR2 are KGHSH and LQKENI. V lost 2 bases and J lost 1, with 11 bases in between. CDR3 length: 15 amino acids. The CDR3 loop reads CASSPILSGNTEAFF. CDR3 DNA sequence: TGTGCCAGCTCACCAATTCTCTCAGGGAACACTGAAGCTTTCTTT.

In this sample, this clone turned up a few times. The chain combines TRBV7-6 with TRBJ1-2; perhaps TRBD1 as D (5 bases). This CDR3 has 15 amino acids. V shed 5 bases and J shed 4 bases, with 17 bases lying between them. Germline V gene lookup returns CDR1 SGHVS and CDR2 FNYEAQ. This chain's CDR3 is CASSPNSGTPYGYTF. The CDR3 DNA follows: TGTGCCAGCAGCCCGAATTCTGGGACTCCCTATGGCTACACCTTC.

V and J are TRBV30 and TRBJ1-1; 7 bases agree with TRBD1. Germline lookup yields CDR1 GTSNPN and CDR2 SVGIG (reference sequence). The CDR3 contains 13 residues. J was trimmed by 3 bases and V by 1 base; bases with no gene match: 2. Here the CDR3 reads CAWSGDSHTEAFF. The DNA for the CDR3 is TGTGCCTGGAGTGGGGACAGCCACACTGAAGCTTTCTTT. Drawing the rest from reference TRBV30 and TRBJ1-1, the complete variable domain is SQTIHQWPATLVQPVGSPLSLECTVEGTSNPNLYWYRQAAGRGLQLLFYSVGIGQISSEVPQNLSASRPQDRQFILSSKKLLLSDSGFYLCAWSGDSHTEAFFGQGTRLTVV.

V and J are TRBV6-4 and TRBJ2-2; D gene unclear. V was clipped by 0 bases and J by 7 bases, with 9 bases between them. The V gene's germline CDR1 is MRHNA and CDR2 SNTAGT. CDR3 size: 14 residues. The CDR3 loop reads CASSDSLTGGELFF. CDR3 in DNA: TGTGCCAGCAGTGACTCGTTAACGGGCGGGGAGCTGTTTTTT.